The source of this T cell receptor (beta chain) is a study of PD-1 blockade in mismatch repair-deficient tumors (dated by TCRdb to about 2017). About the full investigation: Between late 2013 and September 2016, the trial enrolled roughly 86 consecutive patients with some twelve types of mismatch repair-deficient cancer, all of whom had received prior treatment and were progressing. Deep sequencing of TCR CDR3 regions was used to track tumor-associated T cell clones in peripheral blood of patients responding to PD-1 blockade. General findings and caveats noted by the study authors: Clones residing in the tumor, which were often undetectable in blood before treatment, expanded quickly after pembrolizumab and then contracted, generally before radiologic responses.

Mismatch repair deficiency was established in every enrolled patient by polymerase chain reaction or immunohistochemistry. A few patients who responded to pembrolizumab therapy underwent TCR sequencing. In the phase II trial, pembrolizumab PD-1 blockade was tested prospectively in advanced mismatch repair-deficient cancers, no matter which tissue of origin the cancers came from. Peripheral blood T cell samples were gathered serially, both before PD-1 blockade started and at multiple time points afterward. Blood sampling times were expressed in weeks after the first pembrolizumab dose. Libraries were prepared through the immunoSEQ multiplex PCR assay. TCRdb took over this immuneACCESS table, retaining in-frame rearrangements with V and J assigned. Such tables are incomplete; in checked studies, under half of the missing clones stem from an unresolved V gene, and the remainder is unexplained. The sample profile shows around 52,000 clones; roughly 80% of them were found once. The ten top clones hold about 8.1% of the sample.

The V end loses 5 bases and the J end loses 7 bases, and a stretch of 20 bases separates them. The germline V gene gives CDR1 as SGHVS and CDR2 as FNYEAQ. From cysteine to phenylalanine, the CDR3 is 15 amino acids long. This entry keeps only the CDR3 DNA: 45 bases, framed from base 1. Remarks on this clone: The specificity of this receptor is unknown. Base-call qualities are not available, and no considerably larger clone is one nucleotide away.

This sample comprised peripheral blood, obtained approximately 20 weeks after starting pembrolizumab. The TCR comes from an adult with mismatch repair-deficient cancer. Recombination joined TRBV7-6 with TRBJ1-2, and TRBD1 may be the D gene, going by 6 matching bases. The CDR3 protein sequence reads: CASSPTTGKGGGYTF. The nucleotides read TGTGCCAGCAGCCCAACAACAGGGAAGGGGGGTGGCTACACCTTC.